A selection of T cell receptor beta chains follows, all from one sample in a study of T cells in Graves' hyperthyroidism and ophthalmopathy. TCRdb re-analysed the multiplex PCR reads in MiXCR, keeping a single row per CDR3 protein. The sample contains tens of thousands of distinct CDR3 sequences, roughly 49% of which appear only once. The sample consisted of blood. The source of these receptors is a woman aged 50 to 65 with Graves' hyperthyroidism that later progressed to Graves' ophthalmopathy. Each CDR3 is given with its conserved first and last residue. A D gene is named only where the DNA matches it firmly. Size values are once, few and many counts, or a class for expanded clones, and some rows have none.

d_call	clone_size	v_call	j_call	cdr3_nt	cdr3_aa
-	-	TRBV4-2	TRBJ1-6	TGTGCCAGCAGCCACAATCTAGGGAACAATTCACCCCTCCACTTT	CASSHNLGNNSPLHF
-	-	TRBV6-2/TRBV6-3	TRBJ1-5	TGTGCCAGCACCCCAACGACAGATCAACCCCAGCATTTT	CASTPTTDQPQHF
-	many	TRBV13	TRBJ2-3	TGTGCCAGCAGCTTAGTGTCGGGGATTAGCACAGATACGCAGTATTTT	CASSLVSGISTDTQYF
TRBD2	many	TRBV6-6	TRBJ2-3	TGTGCCATCCGAGCGGGATTTAGCACAGATACGCAGTATTTT	CAIRAGFSTDTQYF
TRBD2	many	TRBV19	TRBJ2-1	TGTGCCAGTAGCCTGACTAGCGGGAACTACAATGAGCAGTTCTTC	CASSLTSGNYNEQFF
-	medium-sized	TRBV25-1	TRBJ2-5	TGTGCCAGCAGTGAATTGGGCGGGGACCAAGAGACCCAGTACTTC	CASSELGGDQETQYF
TRBD2	many	TRBV11-3	TRBJ2-4	TGTGCCAGCAGCGACACGGGACTAGCGGGAGTAAACATTCAGTACTTC	CASSDTGLAGVNIQYF
TRBD1	-	TRBV19	TRBJ1-5	TGTGCCAGTAGTTCAAGGACAGGGACTAATCAGCCCCAGCATTTT	CASSSRTGTNQPQHF
-	-	TRBV2	TRBJ2-3	TGTGCCAGCAGTGGAATTGGTCGGGCAGATACGCAGTATTTT	CASSGIGRADTQYF
TRBD1	-	TRBV7-3	TRBJ1-5	TGTGCCAGCAGCTTTAAGCCAGGGGGTGGGTTTCATCAGCCCCAGCATTTT	CASSFKPGGGFHQPQHF
-	many	TRBV19	TRBJ1-5	TGTGCCAGTAGTATAGATCTATCCGGGTCCTCAAATCAGCCCCAGCATTTT	CASSIDLSGSSNQPQHF
-	many	TRBV7-9	TRBJ2-5	TGTGCCAGCAGCATGCAAGAGACCCAGTACTTC	CASSMQETQYF
-	medium-sized	TRBV20-1	TRBJ2-1	TGCAGTGCGAGACACCGGGGCAATGAGCAGTTCTTC	CSARHRGNEQFF
-	many	TRBV19	TRBJ1-5	TGTGCCAGTAGAAGGCGGGGTTCGGGCAATCAGCCCCAGCATTTT	CASRRRGSGNQPQHF
TRBD1	-	TRBV29-1	TRBJ1-5	TGCAGCGTATGGGACAGGGGAAATCAGCCCCAGCATTTT	CSVWDRGNQPQHF
-	many	TRBV20-1	TRBJ2-2	TGCAGTGCTAAACGGGGTAGCGGGAACACCGGGGAGCTGTTTTTT	CSAKRGSGNTGELFF
-	-	TRBV10-3	TRBJ1-3	-	CAIRGLYEQYFGPGTIYF
-	once	TRBV10-3	TRBJ1-4	-	CAHPEDSSFYICSARDWEYEKLFF
-	many	TRBV28	TRBJ1-2	TGTGCCAGCAGTTTCGACATAACTAACTATGGCTACACCTTC	CASSFDITNYGYTF
TRBD2	many	TRBV6-5	TRBJ2-7	TGTGCCAGCAGTCCCCTTGGGGCGGGAGGAGGCGAGCAGTACTTC	CASSPLGAGGGEQYF
-	-	TRBV5-1	TRBJ2-7	TGCGCCAGCAGCTTGAGCGGGACAGGACACTACGAGCAGTACTTC	CASSLSGTGHYEQYF
-	few	TRBV18	TRBJ2-7	TGTGCCAGCTCACCAGGCCAGGTCTACGAGCAGTACTTC	CASSPGQVYEQYF
-	many	TRBV11-1	TRBJ2-6	TGTGCCAGCAGCTTTGGTGGGGCAGCCTCTGGGGCCAACGTCCTGACTTTC	CASSFGGAASGANVLTF
-	many	TRBV6-1	TRBJ1-2	TGTGCCAGCAGTGAGTATTTATCGGGGACTACGCGGTATGGCTACACCTTC	CASSEYLSGTTRYGYTF
-	-	TRBV5-6	TRBJ1-4	TGTGCCAGCAGCGGTCTAGGGCAGACGGCAACTAATGAAAAACTGTTTTTT	CASSGLGQTATNEKLFF
-	medium-sized	TRBV7-8	TRBJ2-7	TGTGCCAGCAGCTCCGACCTTGGATCCTACGAGCAGTACTTC	CASSSDLGSYEQYF
TRBD1	few	TRBV9	TRBJ1-2	TGTGCCAGCAGCGTTGAGGGGGCGGTCTACAGTTCCTATGGCTACACCTTC	CASSVEGAVYSSYGYTF
TRBD1	-	TRBV12-3/TRBV12-4	TRBJ1-1	TGTGCCAGCAGTTTCTACAGGGGCCTACCTTTCTTT	CASSFYRGLPFF
-	many	TRBV9	TRBJ1-2	TGTGCCAGCAGCGTAGGGGCCGGAGGGTTAAATGGCTACACCTTC	CASSVGAGGLNGYTF
-	many	TRBV20-1	TRBJ1-5	TGCAGTGCTAGAAGAGAGAACAATCAGCCCCAGCATTTT	CSARRENNQPQHF
-	-	TRBV29-1	TRBJ2-7	TGCAGCGTTGCACCTCCGTGCTCCTACGAGCAGTACTTC	CSVAPPCSYEQYF
-	-	TRBV5-1	TRBJ1-2	TGCGCCAGCAGCTTGGCAGGGGAAAGACGGGGCTACACCTTC	CASSLAGERRGYTF
-	many	TRBV7-9	TRBJ1-1	TGTGCCAGCAGCCAGACAGCTCCGAACACTGAAGCTTTCTTT	CASSQTAPNTEAFF
-	-	TRBV4-2	TRBJ2-1	TGTGCCAGCAAGGGGGAGGGCAATCAGCAGTTCTTC	CASKGEGNQQFF
TRBD2	once	TRBV6-4	TRBJ2-1	TGTGCCAGCAGTGACGCTAGCGGGAGCAATGAGCAGTTCTTC	CASSDASGSNEQFF
-	many	TRBV7-3	TRBJ2-1	TGTGCCAGCAGCTCAAGCCGGGACAATGAGCAGTTCTTC	CASSSSRDNEQFF
-	once	TRBV19	TRBJ2-1	TGTGCCAGTAGTATCTTCGCGGGGACCCACAATGGGCAGTTCTTC	CASSIFAGTHNGQFF
TRBD2	-	TRBV19	TRBJ2-3	TGTGCCAGTGGGACTAGCGGTATTAGGGATACGCAGTATTTT	CASGTSGIRDTQYF
-	medium-sized	TRBV7-2	TRBJ1-2	TGTGCCAGCAGCCCGCGAAGGGTTGACTATGGCTACACCTTC	CASSPRRVDYGYTF
TRBD2	many	TRBV6-4	TRBJ2-3	TGTGCCAGCAGCCGCACTAGCGGGGGAGGCACAGATACGCAGTATTTT	CASSRTSGGGTDTQYF
-	-	TRBV19	TRBJ1-1	TGTGCCAGTAGTAGATCTCGGGCGGGCACTGAAGCTTTCTTT	CASSRSRAGTEAFF
-	-	TRBV20-1	TRBJ1-5	TGCAGTGCTATTGTCTTAGCGGGAGAGAACAATCAGCCCCAGCATTTT	CSAIVLAGENNQPQHF
-	-	TRBV7-7	TRBJ1-3	TGTGCTAGCAGCCCGAGCGGTACGAACACCATATATTTT	CASSPSGTNTIYF
TRBD2	-	TRBV7-3	TRBJ2-7	TGTGCCAGCCGCGGGGGGTACGAGCAGTACTTC	CASRGGYEQYF
-	-	TRBV20-1	TRBJ2-7	TGCAGTGCTAGAAAGGACAGTATATCCTACGAGCAGTACTTC	CSARKDSISYEQYF
-	-	TRBV20-1	TRBJ2-5	TGCAGTGCTAGGGCGCTCGGGGAGACCCAGTACTTC	CSARALGETQYF
TRBD2	many	TRBV6-2/TRBV6-3	TRBJ2-3	TGTGCCAGCAGTTACCTCGGCGCGGGAGGGCCAGGCACAGATACGCAGTATTTT	CASSYLGAGGPGTDTQYF
-	-	TRBV6-4	TRBJ2-5	TGTGCCAGCAGACGAACGGGGGCCCAAGAGACCCAGTACTTC	CASRRTGAQETQYF
-	-	TRBV19	TRBJ1-4	TGTGCCAGTAGCCCGATAATACGGCGAACAACTAATGAAAAACTGTTTTTT	CASSPIIRRTTNEKLFF
TRBD1	-	TRBV11-2	TRBJ1-5	TGTGCCAGCAGCTACGGGACAGGGGGACGTCAGCCCCAGCACTTT	CASSYGTGGRQPQHF
TRBD2	-	TRBV20-1	TRBJ2-3	TGCAGTGCTAGAGCTGCCAGGGGAGCGGGAGTCCAGTATTTT	CSARAARGAGVQYF
TRBD2	many	TRBV7-6	TRBJ2-7	TGTGCCAGCAGCTTACGCGGGGGGGGGCGGGAGGGCTCCTACGAGCAGTACTTC	CASSLRGGGREGSYEQYF
-	medium-sized	TRBV7-3	TRBJ1-2	TGTGCCAGCAGCTTAGTCGTTTATGGCTACACCTTC	CASSLVVYGYTF
-	many	TRBV6-5	TRBJ2-3	TGTGCCAGCAGTTCCCCCCGGCAGGGAGTAAATACGCAGTATTTT	CASSSPRQGVNTQYF
TRBD1	few	TRBV4-3	TRBJ2-5	TGCGCCAGCAGCCAAGTGGGACAGGGGCGCGAGACCCAGTACTTC	CASSQVGQGRETQYF
-	-	TRBV18	TRBJ2-7	TGTGCCAGCTCACCCCGGCTAGCTTCAAACTACGAGCAGTACTTC	CASSPRLASNYEQYF